The 2 T cell receptor beta chains reported below all come from one sample, sequenced in a study of persistence of HIV-infected CD4 T cells. The stimulus was lysate of CMV-infected fibroblasts, roughly 9.2 ug/mL. Sorted nonresponding memory CD4+ T cells were CD40L-negative, CD69-negative, CD45RO-high. Their cognate antigens are unknown. This was the immunoSEQ version 4 assay in survey mode. Here immunoSEQ multiplex PCR was the method, and the copy in TCRdb shows in-frame clones only, minus some. The repertoire holds fewer than 35,000 clones, approximately 80% seen once, with 0.8% to 0.9% in the top ten. This material consisted of CD4+ T cells sorted from PBMCs after roughly 18-hour stimulation, taken from a patient who received antiretroviral therapy. The receptors originated from an adult man with HIV who was CMV-seropositive.

The table lists this clone with a count of one. This chain links TRBV2 with TRBJ2-7; TRBD2 aligns across 9 bases. The V gene's germline CDR1 is SNHLY and CDR2 FYNNEI. V lost 6 bases and J lost 3; bases outside the gene matches: 18. The CDR3 sequence is 18 residues long. In nucleotides, the CDR3 is TGTGCCAGCAGCGGGGCGCGGGGGGGTTCCGGCTCAGTCTACGAGCAGTACTTC. This gives the protein CASSGARGGSGSVYEQYF.

The V and J genes are TRBV6-2 or TRBV6-3 and TRBJ2-2, with 8 bases aligning to TRBD1. The CDR3 extends over 15 amino acids. The germline CDR1 and CDR2 sequences are MNHEY and SVGEGT. J lost 4 bases, V lost 3 bases, and 4 bases had no gene match. The CDR3 is CASSYGTGGTGELFF. The CDR3 DNA reads TGTGCCAGCAGTTATGGTACAGGGGGCACCGGGGAGCTGTTTTTT.